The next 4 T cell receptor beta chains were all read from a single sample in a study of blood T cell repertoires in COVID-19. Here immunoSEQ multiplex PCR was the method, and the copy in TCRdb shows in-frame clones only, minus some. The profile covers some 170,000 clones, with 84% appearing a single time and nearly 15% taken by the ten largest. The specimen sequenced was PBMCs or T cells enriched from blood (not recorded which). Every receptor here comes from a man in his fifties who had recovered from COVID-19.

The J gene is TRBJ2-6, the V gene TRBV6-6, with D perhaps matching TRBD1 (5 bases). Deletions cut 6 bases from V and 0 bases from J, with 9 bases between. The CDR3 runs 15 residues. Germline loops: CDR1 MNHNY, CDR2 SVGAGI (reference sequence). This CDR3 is CASSDRSSGANVLTF. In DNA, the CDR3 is TGTGCCAGCAGCGACAGAAGCTCTGGGGCCAACGTCCTGACTTTC.

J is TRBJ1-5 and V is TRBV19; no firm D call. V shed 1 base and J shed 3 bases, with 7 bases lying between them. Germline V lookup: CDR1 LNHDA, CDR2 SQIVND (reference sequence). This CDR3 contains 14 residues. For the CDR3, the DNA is TGTGCCAGTAGTATAGCTGTCTCCAATCAGCCCCAGCATTTT. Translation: CASSIAVSNQPQHF.

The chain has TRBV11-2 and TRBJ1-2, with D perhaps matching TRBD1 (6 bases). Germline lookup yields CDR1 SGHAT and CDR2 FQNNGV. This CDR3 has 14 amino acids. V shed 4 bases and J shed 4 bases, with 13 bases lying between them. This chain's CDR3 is CASSSGQRIYGYTF. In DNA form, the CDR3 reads TGTGCCAGCAGCTCTGGACAGCGAATCTATGGCTACACCTTC. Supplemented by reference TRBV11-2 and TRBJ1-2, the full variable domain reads EAGVAQSPRYKIIEKRQSVAFWCNPISGHATLYWYQQILGQGPKLLIQFQNNGVVDDSQLPKDRFSAERLKGVDSTLKIQPAKLEDSAVYLCASSSGQRIYGYTFGSGTRLTVV.

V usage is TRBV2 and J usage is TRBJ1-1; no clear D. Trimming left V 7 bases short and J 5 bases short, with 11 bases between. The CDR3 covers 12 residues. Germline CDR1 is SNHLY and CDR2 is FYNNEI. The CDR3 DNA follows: TGTGCCAGCACCATCCCGGGAACTGAAGCTTTCTTT. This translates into CASTIPGTEAFF.